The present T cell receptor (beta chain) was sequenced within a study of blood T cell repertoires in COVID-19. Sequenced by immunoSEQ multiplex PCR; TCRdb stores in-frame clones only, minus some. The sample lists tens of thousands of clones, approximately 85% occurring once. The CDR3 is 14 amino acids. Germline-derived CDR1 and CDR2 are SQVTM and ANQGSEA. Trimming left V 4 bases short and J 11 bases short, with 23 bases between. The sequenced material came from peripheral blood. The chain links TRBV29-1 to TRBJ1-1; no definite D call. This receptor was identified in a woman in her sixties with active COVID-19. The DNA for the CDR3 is TGCAGCGTTGTTTTAGACGGATCCCTATCCGGGGCTTTCTTT. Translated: CSVVLDGSLSGAFF.